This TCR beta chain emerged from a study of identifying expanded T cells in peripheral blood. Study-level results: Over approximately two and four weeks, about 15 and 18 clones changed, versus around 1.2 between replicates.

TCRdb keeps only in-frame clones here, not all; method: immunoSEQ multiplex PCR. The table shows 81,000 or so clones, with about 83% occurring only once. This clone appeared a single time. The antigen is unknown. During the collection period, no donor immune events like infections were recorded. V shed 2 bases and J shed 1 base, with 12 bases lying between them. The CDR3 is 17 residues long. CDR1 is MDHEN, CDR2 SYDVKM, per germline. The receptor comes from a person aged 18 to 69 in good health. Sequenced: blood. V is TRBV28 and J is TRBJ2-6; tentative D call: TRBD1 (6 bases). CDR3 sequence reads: CASSLPGASSGANVLTF. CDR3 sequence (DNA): TGTGCCAGCAGTTTACCAGGGGCAAGTTCTGGGGCCAACGTCCTGACTTTC.